This TCR beta chain was captured in a study of blood T cell repertoires in COVID-19. In terms of age and location, participants ranged from roughly 18 to 95 years and lived in about 25 US areas. This clone has a single count. In the authors' methods: Reference gene primer amplification gave nucleated cell count estimates. The repertoire was sequenced with immunoSEQ multiplex PCR; TCRdb's copy has only in-frame clones and lacks some. That table supplies the V and J calls and clone size; D and trimming were determined from the DNA. The data show under 300,000 clones, approximately 86% seen once. Germline V lookup: CDR1 SGHRS, CDR2 YFSETQ. This CDR3 comprises 13 residues. Deletions cut 1 base from V and 2 bases from J, with 6 bases between.

This TCR was recovered from a woman aged 45 to 65 who had recovered from COVID-19. This sequence joins TRBV5-1 and TRBJ1-2; tentative D call: TRBD1 (5 bases). Input material: PBMCs or T cells enriched from blood (not recorded which). CDR3 sequence reads: CASSLRQNYGYTF. As DNA, the CDR3 is TGCGCCAGCAGCTTGAGACAGAACTATGGCTACACCTTC.